This T cell receptor (beta chain) was identified during a study of blood T cell repertoires in COVID-19. Study background: PBMCs, B-cell-depleted T cells, or T cells were the source of the cDNA or gDNA that made up the material.

In Seattle, patients joined the study during active infection and were tracked longitudinally. CDR1 and CDR2 (germline): SNHLY, FYNNEI. The CDR3 loop spans 13 amino acids. V was clipped by 3 bases and J by 1 base, with 7 bases between them. As originally analysed: Estimation of nucleated cell counts was performed using reference gene primer amplification. TCRdb's copy holds only in-frame clones and misses some; the assay was immunoSEQ multiplex PCR. That table supplies the V and J calls and clone size; D and trimming were determined from the DNA. The sample consists of hundreds of thousands of clones, about 88% of them appearing once.

The chain carries TRBV2 and TRBJ2-7; D call uncertain. Sample: peripheral blood. This TCR derives from a man between 18 and 29 years old with COVID-19, enrolled during active disease. The CDR3 is CASSDQISYEQYF. DNA of the CDR3: TGTGCCAGCAGTGACCAGATTTCCTACGAGCAGTACTTC.